Detailed here is one T cell receptor beta chain. The antigen is unknown. These data are taken from a study of cytomegalovirus exposure and HLA in healthy donors. Healthy donors of bone marrow made up the group. V shed 4 bases and J shed 2 bases, with 2 bases lying between them. Germline V gene data show CDR1 as SNHLY and CDR2 as FYNNEI. The CDR3 consists of 11 residues. Study-level points and caveats: A list of roughly 160 TCR beta chains associated with cytomegalovirus was given. Analysis performed later showed TCR beta chains linked to HLA being more clonally expanded than equally common others.

The PCR ran on 60 Vbeta and 13 Jbeta primers. Measured with immunoSEQ multiplex PCR; TCRdb has only the in-frame clones, and not every one. The table lists over 150,000 clones, roughly 80% of them singletons. Sequencing was done on a sample of PBMCs. The receptor was derived from a man younger than 45 in good health and CMV-seronegative. The rearrangement links TRBV2 to TRBJ1-2, with unresolved D. CDR3 coding DNA: TGTGCCAGCAGTGCAAACTATGGCTACACCTTC. Translation gives CASSANYGYTF. Full variable domain (missing parts from reference TRBV2 and TRBJ1-2): EPEVTQTPSHQVTQMGQEVILRCVPISNHLYFYWYRQILGQKVEFLVSFYNNEISEKSEIFDDQFSVERPDGSNFTLKIRSTKLEDSAMYFCASSANYGYTFGSGTRLTVV.